This is a list of T cell receptor beta chains from one sample in a study of a mutant IDH1 vaccine in newly diagnosed glioma. No antigen is known for these receptors. TCRdb keeps only in-frame clones here, not all; method: immunoSEQ multiplex PCR. The sample lists about 40,000 clones, roughly 89% occurring once. Sequencing was performed on PBMCs, taken from a glioma patient whose treatment included an IDH1 peptide vaccine. The origin of the receptors is a man aged 40-49 years with glioma. Both conserved end residues are part of each CDR3. D genes are given only for firm matches. Clone size appears in some rows only: once, few, many, or a class for an expanded clone.

D gene,V gene,clone size,J gene,CDR3 protein,CDR3 DNA
NA,TRBV9,once,TRBJ2-7,CASSPAVGGATYEQYF,TGTGCCAGCAGCCCCGCCGTGGGGGGCGCAACCTACGAGCAGTACTTC
TRBD2,TRBV27,NA,TRBJ2-3,CASRTSGNFGDTQYF,TGTGCCAGCAGGACTAGCGGGAACTTCGGGGATACGCAGTATTTT
TRBD2,TRBV9,NA,TRBJ2-2,CASSLAGGPTGELFF,TGTGCCAGCAGCTTAGCGGGAGGACCCACCGGGGAGCTGTTTTTT
NA,TRBV19,NA,TRBJ1-2,CASSIVGPRTVGGYTF,TGTGCCAGTAGTATAGTAGGCCCCCGGACAGTCGGCGGCTACACCTTC
NA,TRBV5-1,NA,TRBJ1-4,CASSLGHRNEKLFF,TGCGCCAGCAGCTTGGGGCACCGCAATGAAAAACTGTTTTTT
NA,TRBV6-4,NA,TRBJ2-6,CASSEGGRVLSGANVLTF,TGTGCCAGCAGTGAGGGGGGCAGGGTTCTGTCTGGGGCCAACGTCCTGACTTTC
TRBD1,TRBV4-3,NA,TRBJ2-2,CASSQDPGGMNTGELFF,TGCGCCAGCAGCCAAGATCCAGGGGGTATGAACACCGGGGAGCTGTTTTTT
TRBD1,TRBV9,NA,TRBJ2-1,CASSAPRTGYNEQFF,TGTGCCAGCAGCGCCCCAAGGACAGGGTACAATGAGCAGTTCTTC
NA,TRBV19,NA,TRBJ1-1,CASRGGDSRNTEAFF,TGTGCCAGTCGCGGGGGGGACTCACGGAACACTGAAGCTTTCTTT
NA,TRBV10-3,NA,TRBJ2-4,CAISEGTVSNIQYF,TGTGCCATCAGTGAAGGGACGGTCTCAAACATTCAGTACTTC
NA,TRBV7-3,NA,TRBJ1-1,CASSQGANTEAFF,TGTGCCAGCAGCCAAGGGGCTAACACTGAAGCTTTCTTT
NA,TRBV15,NA,TRBJ1-5,CATSRDLGGLGPQHF,TGTGCCACCAGCAGAGATTTGGGCGGGTTGGGCCCCCAGCATTTT
TRBD1,TRBV7-9,few,TRBJ2-7,CASSLADRVYEQYF,TGTGCCAGCAGCTTAGCGGACAGGGTTTACGAGCAGTACTTC
NA,TRBV5-4,few,TRBJ1-1,CASSLGGPGTEAFF,TGTGCCAGCAGCTTGGGGGGCCCGGGGACTGAAGCTTTCTTT
NA,TRBV14,NA,TRBJ2-3,CASSHSGGPQYF,TGTGCCAGCAGCCATTCTGGGGGTCCGCAGTATTTT
NA,TRBV19,NA,TRBJ2-7,CASSSYRGGWEQYF,TGTGCCAGTAGTTCTTACAGGGGAGGATGGGAGCAGTACTTC
NA,TRBV9,once,TRBJ2-3,CASSVALGGVTQYF,TGTGCCAGCAGCGTAGCTCTCGGAGGGGTTACGCAGTATTTT
NA,TRBV7-9,NA,TRBJ1-1,CASSLKGMNTEAFF,TGTGCCAGCAGCTTGAAGGGGATGAACACTGAAGCTTTCTTT
NA,TRBV9,NA,TRBJ2-2,CASSVVGELNTGELFF,TGTGCCAGCAGCGTAGTAGGGGAACTAAACACCGGGGAGCTGTTTTTT
NA,TRBV18,once,TRBJ2-5,CASSPREAEVQETQYF,TGTGCCAGCTCACCACGGGAAGCGGAGGTACAAGAGACCCAGTACTTC
TRBD2,TRBV9,once,TRBJ2-1,CASSLRLAGTAEQFF,TGTGCCAGCAGCCTCCGACTAGCGGGAACAGCTGAGCAGTTCTTC
NA,TRBV4-1,once,TRBJ2-4,CASSQGAPGGAKNIQYF,TGCGCCAGCAGCCAAGGAGCCCCTGGTGGGGCCAAAAACATTCAGTACTTC
NA,TRBV4-3,NA,TRBJ1-4,CASSQRWRGAEKLFF,TGCGCCAGCAGCCAACGTTGGAGGGGGGCCGAAAAACTGTTTTTT
TRBD2,TRBV15,NA,TRBJ2-1,CATHSGSPILSSYNEQFF,TGTGCCACCCACAGCGGGAGTCCTATTCTTAGCTCCTACAATGAGCAGTTCTTC